These 2 T cell receptor beta chains originate from one sample sequenced in a study of response to subunit inactivated influenza vaccine. TCRdb re-derived calls from the RT-PCR reads in MiXCR, one entry per CDR3 protein. The sample contains more than 250,000 distinct CDR3 sequences, just over 20% of which appear only once. The sample in question was PBMCs from blood, obtained approximately 20 months after vaccination. Receptors were obtained from a man aged 50 to 69 who received an inactivated influenza vaccine.

This clonotype has a handful of counts. The chain employs TRBV30 and TRBJ1-5; a possible D gene is TRBD1 (6 bases). Trimming shortened V by 0 bases and J by 4 bases, and 10 bases separated the two germline ends. The V gene's germline CDR1 is GTSNPN and CDR2 SVGIG (reference sequence). The CDR3 totals 14 residues. The chain's CDR3 is CAWSVRRGNQPQHF. As DNA, the CDR3 is TGTGCCTGGAGTGTACGGAGGGGGAATCAGCCCCAGCATTTT.

The chain combines TRBV29-1 with TRBJ2-2; 8 bases align to TRBD1. Germline CDR1 reads SQVTM; CDR2 reads ANQGSEA. V dropped 6 bases and J dropped 0; count of bases not matched to a gene: 6. This CDR3 has 15 residues. CDR3 DNA sequence: TGCAGCGTCCCAGGGGGACAGGCGAACACCGGGGAGCTGTTTTTT. The encoded protein is CSVPGGQANTGELFF.